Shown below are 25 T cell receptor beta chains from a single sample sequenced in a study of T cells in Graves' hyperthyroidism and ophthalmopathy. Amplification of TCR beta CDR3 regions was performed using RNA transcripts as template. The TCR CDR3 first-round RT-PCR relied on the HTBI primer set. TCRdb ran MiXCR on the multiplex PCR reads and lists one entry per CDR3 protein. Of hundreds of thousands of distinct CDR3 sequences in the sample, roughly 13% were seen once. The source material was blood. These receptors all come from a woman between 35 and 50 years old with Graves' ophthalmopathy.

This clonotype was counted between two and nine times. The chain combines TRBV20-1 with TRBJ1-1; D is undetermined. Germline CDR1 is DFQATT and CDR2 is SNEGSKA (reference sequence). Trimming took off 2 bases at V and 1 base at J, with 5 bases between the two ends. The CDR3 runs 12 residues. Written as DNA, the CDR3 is TGCAGTGCTAGAAAAGAGAACACTGAAGCTTTCTTT. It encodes CSARKENTEAFF.

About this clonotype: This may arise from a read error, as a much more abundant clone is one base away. The CDR3 region is CTSSSRSAEQFF. The CDR3 coding sequence is TGTACCAGCAGTTCCAGGTCTGCTGAGCAGTTCTTC. The rearrangement joins TRBV6-2 or TRBV6-3 to TRBJ2-1; no reliable D call. The CDR3 totals 12 residues. CDR1 is MNHEY and CDR2 is SVGEGT in the germline V gene.

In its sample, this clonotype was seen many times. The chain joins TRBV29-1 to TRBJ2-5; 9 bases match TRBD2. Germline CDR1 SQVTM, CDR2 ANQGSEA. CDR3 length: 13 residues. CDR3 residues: CSTLAGSQETQYF. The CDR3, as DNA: TGCAGTACGCTAGCGGGGTCCCAAGAGACCCAGTACTTC.

CDR3 sequence: CAWSGTSGRIRYF. The CDR3 DNA is TGTGCCTGGAGCGGGACTAGCGGGAGGATTCGGTACTTC. V and J are TRBV30 and TRBJ2-5, with 15 positions matching TRBD2. Germline assignment: CDR1 GTSNPN and CDR2 SVGIG (reference sequence). CDR3 length: 13 residues. With 3 bases clipped from V and 13 bases from J, the junction kept 6 bases outside the gene matches.

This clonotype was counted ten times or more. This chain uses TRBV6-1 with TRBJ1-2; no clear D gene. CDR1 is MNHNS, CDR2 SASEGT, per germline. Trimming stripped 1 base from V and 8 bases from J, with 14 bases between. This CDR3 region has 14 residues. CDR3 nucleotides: TGTGCCAGCAGTGAAGGCCCGGGAATTAGGGGCTACACCTTC. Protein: CASSEGPGIRGYTF.

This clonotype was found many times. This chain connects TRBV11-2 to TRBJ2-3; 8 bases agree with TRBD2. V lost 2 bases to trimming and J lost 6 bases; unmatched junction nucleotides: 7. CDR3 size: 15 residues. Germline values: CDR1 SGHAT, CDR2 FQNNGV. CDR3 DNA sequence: TGTGCCAGCAGCTTACCGGGAGGGGAGTCCGATACGCAGTATTTT. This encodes CASSLPGGESDTQYF.

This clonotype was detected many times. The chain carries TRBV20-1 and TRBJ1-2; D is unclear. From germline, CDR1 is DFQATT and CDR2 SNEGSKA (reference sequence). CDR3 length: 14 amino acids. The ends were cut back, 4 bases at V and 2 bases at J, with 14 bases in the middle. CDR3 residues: CSAKWGGINYGYTF. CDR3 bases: TGCAGTGCTAAATGGGGAGGGATAAACTATGGCTACACCTTC.

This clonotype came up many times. The chain's CDR3 is CASSPAAWGNEQFF. The CDR3 nucleotides read TGTGCCAGCAGCCCTGCGGCGTGGGGTAATGAGCAGTTCTTC. This sequence joins TRBV12-3 or TRBV12-4 and TRBJ2-1; D is undetermined. This CDR3 is built from 14 residues. V lost 6 bases, J lost 7 bases, and 16 bases lay in between.

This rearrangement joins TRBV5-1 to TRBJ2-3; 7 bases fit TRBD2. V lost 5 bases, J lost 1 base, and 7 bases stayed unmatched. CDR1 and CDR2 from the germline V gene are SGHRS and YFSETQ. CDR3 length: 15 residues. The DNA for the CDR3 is TGCGCCAGCAGTGGGGGGGGTTCGGGCACAGATACGCAGTATTTT. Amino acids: CASSGGGSGTDTQYF.

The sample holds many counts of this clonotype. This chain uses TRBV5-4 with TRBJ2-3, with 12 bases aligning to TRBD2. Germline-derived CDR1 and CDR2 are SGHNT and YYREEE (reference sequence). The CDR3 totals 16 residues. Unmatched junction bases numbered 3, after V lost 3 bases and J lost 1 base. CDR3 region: CASSYRLAGGTDTQYF. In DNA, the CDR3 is TGTGCCAGCAGCTATAGACTAGCGGGGGGCACAGATACGCAGTATTTT.

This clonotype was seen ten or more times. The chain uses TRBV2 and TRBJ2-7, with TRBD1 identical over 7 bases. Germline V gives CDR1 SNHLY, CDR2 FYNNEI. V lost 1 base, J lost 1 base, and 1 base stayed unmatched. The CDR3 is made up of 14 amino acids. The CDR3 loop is CASSEGQGSYEQYF. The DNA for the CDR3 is TGTGCCAGCAGTGAAGGACAGGGATCCTACGAGCAGTACTTC.

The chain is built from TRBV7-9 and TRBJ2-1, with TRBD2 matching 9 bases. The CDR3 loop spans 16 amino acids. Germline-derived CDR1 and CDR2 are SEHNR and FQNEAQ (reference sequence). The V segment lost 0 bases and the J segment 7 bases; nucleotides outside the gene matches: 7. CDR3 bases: TGTGCCAGCAGCTTAGCCTTAGCGGGGGTACGGAATGAGCAGTTCTTC. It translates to CASSLALAGVRNEQFF.

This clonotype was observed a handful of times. CDR3 protein: CSARDLRGAHSGGYTF. CDR3 coding DNA: TGCAGTGCTAGAGATCTACGAGGCGCACATTCGGGGGGCTACACCTTC. The genes are TRBV20-1 and TRBJ1-2; D remains ambiguous. The CDR3 consists of 16 residues. CDR1 DFQATT and CDR2 SNEGSKA come from the germline V gene (reference sequence). Trimming removed 0 bases from V and 8 bases from J, with 22 bases in between.

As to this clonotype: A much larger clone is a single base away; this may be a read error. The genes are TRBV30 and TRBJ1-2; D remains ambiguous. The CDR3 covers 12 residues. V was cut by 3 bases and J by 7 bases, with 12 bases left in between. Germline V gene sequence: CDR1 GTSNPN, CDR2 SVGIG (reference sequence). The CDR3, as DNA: TGTGCCTGGAGGGGCAAGGCAGGTGGCTACACCTTC. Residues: CAWRGKAGGYTF.

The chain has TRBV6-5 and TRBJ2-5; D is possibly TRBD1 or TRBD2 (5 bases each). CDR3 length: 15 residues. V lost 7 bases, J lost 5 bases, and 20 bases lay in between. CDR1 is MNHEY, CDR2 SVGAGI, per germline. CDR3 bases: TGTGCCAGCACCTACTCGGGCAGGGACGGGGAGACCCAGTACTTC. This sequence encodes CASTYSGRDGETQYF.

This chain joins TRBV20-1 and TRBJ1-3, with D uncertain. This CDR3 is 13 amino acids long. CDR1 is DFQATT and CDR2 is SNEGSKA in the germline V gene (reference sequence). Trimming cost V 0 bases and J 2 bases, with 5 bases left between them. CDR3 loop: CSARESAGNTIYF. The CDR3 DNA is TGCAGTGCTAGAGAGTCCGCTGGAAACACCATATATTTT.

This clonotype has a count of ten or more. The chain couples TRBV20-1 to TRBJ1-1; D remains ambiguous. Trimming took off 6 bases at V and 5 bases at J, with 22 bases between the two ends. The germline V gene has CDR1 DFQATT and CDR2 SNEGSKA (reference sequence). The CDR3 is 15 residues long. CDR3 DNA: TGCAGTGCCAACCATAGAAGCTCCGGGAAGACTGAAGCTTTCTTT. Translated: CSANHRSSGKTEAFF.

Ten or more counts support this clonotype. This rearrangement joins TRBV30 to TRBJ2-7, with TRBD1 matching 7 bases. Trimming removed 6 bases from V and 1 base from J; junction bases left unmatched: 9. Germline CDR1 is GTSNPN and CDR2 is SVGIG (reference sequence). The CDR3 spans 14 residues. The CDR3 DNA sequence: TGTGCCTGCCGGGTGGGCAGGGGGTCCTACGAGCAGTACTTC. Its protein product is CACRVGRGSYEQYF.

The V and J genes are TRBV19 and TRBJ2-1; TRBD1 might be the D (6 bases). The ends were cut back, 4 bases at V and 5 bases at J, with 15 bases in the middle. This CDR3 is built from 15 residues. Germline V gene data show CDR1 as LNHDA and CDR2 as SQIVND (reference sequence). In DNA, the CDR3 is TGTGCCAGTAGTAAGGGGGAGACTGGCGACAATGAGCAGTTCTTC. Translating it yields CASSKGETGDNEQFF.

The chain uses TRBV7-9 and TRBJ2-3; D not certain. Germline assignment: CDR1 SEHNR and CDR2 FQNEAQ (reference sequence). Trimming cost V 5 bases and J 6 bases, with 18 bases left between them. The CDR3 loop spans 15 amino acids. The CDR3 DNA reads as TGTGCCAGCAGCGCAAAGACGGCCCCCCCGGATACGCAGTATTTT. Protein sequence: CASSAKTAPPDTQYF.

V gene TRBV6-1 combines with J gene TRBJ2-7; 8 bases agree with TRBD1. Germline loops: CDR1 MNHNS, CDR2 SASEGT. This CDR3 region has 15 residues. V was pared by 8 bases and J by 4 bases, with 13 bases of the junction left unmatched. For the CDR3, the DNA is TGTGCCAGCGGGGAAACAGGGGGTACGCGTTACGAGCAGTACTTC. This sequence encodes CASGETGGTRYEQYF.

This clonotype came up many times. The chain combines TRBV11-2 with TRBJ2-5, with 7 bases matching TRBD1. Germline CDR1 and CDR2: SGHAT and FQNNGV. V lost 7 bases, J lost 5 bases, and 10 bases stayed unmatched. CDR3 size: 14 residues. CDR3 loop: CASTQNRGLETQYF. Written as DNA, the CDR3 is TGTGCCAGCACGCAGAACAGGGGCCTGGAGACCCAGTACTTC.

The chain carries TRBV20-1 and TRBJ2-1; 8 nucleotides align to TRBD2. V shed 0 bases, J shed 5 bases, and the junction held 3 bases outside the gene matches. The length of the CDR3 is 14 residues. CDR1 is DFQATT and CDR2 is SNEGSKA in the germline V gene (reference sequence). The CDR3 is CSARDSGRNNEQFF. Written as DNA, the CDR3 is TGCAGTGCTAGAGACAGCGGGAGAAACAATGAGCAGTTCTTC.

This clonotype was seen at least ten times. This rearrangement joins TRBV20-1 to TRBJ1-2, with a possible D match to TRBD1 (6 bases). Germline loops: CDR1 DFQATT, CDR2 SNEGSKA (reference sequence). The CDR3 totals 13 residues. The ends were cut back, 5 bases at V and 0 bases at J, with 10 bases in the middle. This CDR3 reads CSAQGGTNYGYTF. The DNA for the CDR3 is TGCAGTGCTCAAGGGGGGACTAACTATGGCTACACCTTC.

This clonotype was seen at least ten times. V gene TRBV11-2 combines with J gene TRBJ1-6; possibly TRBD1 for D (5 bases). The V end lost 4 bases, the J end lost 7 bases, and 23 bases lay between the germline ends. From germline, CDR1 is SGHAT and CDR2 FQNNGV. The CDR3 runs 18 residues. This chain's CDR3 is CASSSPLRRDPLNSPLHF. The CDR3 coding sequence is TGTGCCAGCAGCTCCCCTTTGAGGAGGGACCCGCTAAATTCACCCCTCCACTTT.